The present TCR beta chain was sequenced within a study of T cells in Graves' hyperthyroidism and ophthalmopathy. Regarding the study as a whole: It was a median about 7.1 months before onset that the model predicted ophthalmopathy. Blood also showed most of the thyroid clonotypes that were expanded above 0.001.

For the diagnoses, clinical symptoms, serum thyroxine and TRAb, thyroid ultrasound and orbital computed tomography were used. Fresh peripheral blood, around 10 ml, yielded the PBMCs. RNA transcripts served as the template for amplifying TCR beta CDR3 regions. In the first-round RT-PCR of the TCR CDR3, the HTBI primer set was used. MiXCR, run by TCRdb on the multiplex PCR reads, gives a single entry per CDR3 protein. The sample carries fewer than 650,000 distinct CDR3 sequences, 12% to 15% recorded once. This clonotype appeared a single time. Its target is unknown. The sequenced sample consisted of blood. The sequence came from a woman aged 40 to 50 with Graves' hyperthyroidism.

Written as DNA, the CDR3 is TGTGCCAGCAGTGCCGACAGGGTGGGGGCTGAAGCTTTCTTT. Translated, it gives CASSADRVGAEAFF. This chain joins TRBV2 and TRBJ1-1; 7 positions match TRBD1. Trimming cost V 4 bases and J 6 bases; bases outside gene matches: 8. The CDR3 sequence is 14 residues long. Germline CDR1 reads SNHLY; CDR2 reads FYNNEI.